Each of the 9 T cell receptor beta chains below was sequenced from the same sample in a study of CD8 T cells in Susac syndrome. The authors reverse transcribed roughly 0.5 to 1 ug RNA with random hexamers. One entry per CDR3 protein, called by TCRdb with MiXCR from the immunoSEQ multiplex PCR reads. The sample includes some 130,000 distinct CDR3 sequences, around 91% of them seen just once. The sequencing input was CD8+ T cells from PBMCs. Every receptor here comes from a human donor with multiple sclerosis.

The V gene is TRBV9, the J gene TRBJ2-7; TRBD2 agrees at 7 bases. The CDR3 has 14 amino acids. CDR1 is SGDLS, CDR2 YYNGEE, per germline. V dropped 3 bases and J dropped 0; count of bases not matched to a gene: 3. The CDR3 DNA reads TGTGCCAGCAGCGAGGGAGGGCCCTCCTACGAGCAGTACTTC. This translates into CASSEGGPSYEQYF. The whole variable domain, remainder taken from reference TRBV9 and TRBJ2-7, is DSGVTQTPKHLITATGQRVTLRCSPRSGDLSVYWYQQSLDQGLQFLIQYYNGEERAKGNILERFSAQQFPDLHSELNLSSLELGDSALYFCASSEGGPSYEQYFGPGTRLTVT.

The chain joins TRBV19 to TRBJ1-1, with a weak D call TRBD1 (5 bases). V was pared by 3 bases and J by 4 bases, with 18 bases between. Germline values: CDR1 LNHDA, CDR2 SQIVND (reference sequence). The CDR3 contains 16 residues. CDR3 nucleotides: TGTGCCAGTAGTATCGGAGTAAGGGGCAGGAGCACTGAAGCTTTCTTT. Residues: CASSIGVRGRSTEAFF.

CDR3 sequence (DNA): TGTGCCAGCAGTTTCGTTGGGACAGGGTTGACCGGGGAGCTGTTTTTT. Translation: CASSFVGTGLTGELFF. This sequence joins TRBV27 and TRBJ2-2; 9 positions match TRBD1. From germline, CDR1 is MNHEY and CDR2 SMNVEV (reference sequence). CDR3 length: 16 amino acids. V trimming: 3 bases; J trimming: 5 bases; junction bases outside the gene matches: 7.

J is TRBJ2-3 and V is TRBV27; 8 bases fit TRBD1. The CDR3 length is 15 residues. Per the germline V gene, CDR1 is MNHEY and CDR2 is SMNVEV (reference sequence). With 6 bases clipped from V and 4 bases from J, the junction kept 9 bases outside the gene matches. CDR3 sequence reads: CASSRQGFAPDTQYF. The CDR3 DNA follows: TGTGCCAGCAGCCGACAGGGGTTTGCTCCAGATACGCAGTATTTT.

V usage is TRBV4-2 and J usage is TRBJ2-1; 9 nucleotides match TRBD2. The CDR3 has 17 amino acids. The ends lost 3 bases at V and 4 bases at J; junction bases unmatched: 10. Germline V gene data show CDR1 as LGHNA and CDR2 as YNFKEQ. CDR3 in amino acids: CASSHHLSGSGYNEQFF. CDR3 DNA: TGTGCCAGCAGCCACCATCTTAGCGGGAGCGGGTACAATGAGCAGTTCTTC.

The chain has TRBV7-6 and TRBJ2-7; possibly TRBD2 for D (5 bases). This CDR3 is built from 13 residues. Germline-derived CDR1 and CDR2 are SGHVS and FNYEAQ. Between the trimmed V and J ends, which lost 5 bases and 6 bases, there was a span of 14 bases. CDR3 amino acids: CASSGSFPAEQYF. The CDR3 coding sequence is TGTGCCAGCAGCGGGAGCTTCCCCGCCGAGCAGTACTTC.

This clonotype came up a few times. The chain employs TRBV27 and TRBJ1-2; a possible D gene is TRBD1 (5 bases). The length of the CDR3 is 13 residues. V gave up 2 bases and J gave up 2 bases, with 6 bases separating them. The germline V gene encodes CDR1 MNHEY and CDR2 SMNVEV (reference sequence). As DNA, the CDR3 is TGTGCCAGCAGTTTACAGGGAAACTATGGCTACACCTTC. This encodes CASSLQGNYGYTF.

The chain is built from TRBV29-1 and TRBJ2-1; 10 bases line up with TRBD1. The CDR3 consists of 13 residues. The V and J ends lost 7 bases and 10 bases, in that order; junction bases with no gene match: 10. The germline V gene has CDR1 SQVTM and CDR2 ANQGSEA. The CDR3 coding sequence is TGCAGCGGCGGGACAGGGGAGGGAAGGGAGCAGTTCTTC. Residues: CSGGTGEGREQFF.

The chain joins TRBV5-6 to TRBJ2-7; weak D call: TRBD1 (6 bases). The CDR3 runs to 13 residues. Trimming took off 2 bases at V and 2 bases at J, with 8 bases between the two ends. Germline loops: CDR1 SGHDT, CDR2 YYEEEE. CDR3 sequence reads: CASSFRQAYEQYF. The CDR3 DNA reads as TGTGCCAGCAGCTTCCGACAGGCCTACGAGCAGTACTTC.